The 17 T cell receptor beta chains below were found in one sample sequenced in a study of cytomegalovirus exposure and HLA in healthy donors. The PCR ran on 60 Vbeta and 13 Jbeta primers. Profiling relied on immunoSEQ multiplex PCR, and the TCRdb table lists in-frame clones only, not all of them. With 90,000 to 130,000 clones in the sample, the ten largest clones hold 6.5% to 7%. The sample taken for sequencing was PBMCs. The source is a man between 40 and 49 years old in good health and CMV-seropositive.

V and J are TRBV7-2 and TRBJ2-7, with D possibly matching TRBD2 (6 bases). Per the germline V gene, CDR1 is SGHTA and CDR2 is FQGNSA. The CDR3 length is 13 residues. V gave up 5 bases and J gave up 7 bases, with 15 bases separating them. The CDR3 DNA reads TGTGCCAGCAGCCCGCCCGGGGGTAGGGAGCAGTACTTC. This codes for CASSPPGGREQYF.

About this clone: Other nucleotide sequences in the sample specify the same CDR3. V gene TRBV28 combines with J gene TRBJ2-7; 7 positions agree with TRBD2. CDR1 is MDHEN and CDR2 is SYDVKM in the germline V gene. The trim removed 6 bases at V and 4 bases at J, leaving 6 bases unmatched. CDR3 size: 13 residues. The CDR3 here is CASSLGGSYEQYF. The CDR3 DNA reads as TGTGCCAGCAGCCTGGGGGGGTCGTACGAGCAGTACTTC. The complete variable domain, with remaining parts taken from reference TRBV28 and TRBJ2-7, reads DVKVTQSSRYLVKRTGEKVFLECVQDMDHENMFWYRQDPGLGLRLIYFSYDVKMKEKGDIPEGYSVSREKKERFSLILESASTNQTSMYLCASSLGGSYEQYFGPGTRLTVT.

The CDR3 sequence: CASSLVPGVRETQYF. The CDR3 DNA reads TGTGCCAGCAGCTTAGTTCCAGGGGTCAGAGAGACCCAGTACTTC. The chain carries TRBV7-2 and TRBJ2-5; a weak D match, TRBD1 (6 bases). V dropped 1 base and J dropped 4 bases, with 13 bases sitting between them. In germline, CDR1 is SGHTA, CDR2 FQGNSA. The CDR3 length is 15 residues.

The CDR3 reads CATSRGTGLVGELFF. The CDR3 DNA sequence: TGTGCCACCAGCAGAGGGACAGGGTTAGTCGGGGAGCTGTTTTTT. The chain couples TRBV15 to TRBJ2-2, with 8 bases that match TRBD1. Per the germline V gene, CDR1 is LNHNV and CDR2 is YYDKDF (reference sequence). The CDR3 totals 15 residues. V shed 1 base, J shed 7 bases, and the junction held 5 bases outside the gene matches.

The chain couples TRBV28 to TRBJ2-5, with 8 bases matching TRBD2. Trimming took 3 bases from V and 5 from J; bases not matched to a gene: 11. The CDR3 is 16 amino acids. The V gene's germline CDR1 is MDHEN and CDR2 SYDVKM. The CDR3 bases are TGTGCCAGCAGTTTCAGGCGGGAGGCCTCGTTTGAGACCCAGTACTTC. Translating it yields CASSFRREASFETQYF.

The chain joins TRBV6-5 to TRBJ2-5; TRBD1 matches at 10 bases. Germline V gene data show CDR1 as MNHEY and CDR2 as SVGAGI. There are 15 residues in the CDR3. The V segment lost 5 bases and the J segment 4 bases; nucleotides outside the gene matches: 7. CDR3 nucleotides: TGTGCCAGCAGTCTGACAGGGGGCACGCGAGAGACCCAGTACTTC. It specifies CASSLTGGTRETQYF.

The gene calls are TRBV7-9 and TRBJ2-2, with D perhaps matching TRBD1 (6 bases). Per the germline V gene, CDR1 is SEHNR and CDR2 is FQNEAQ (reference sequence). Trimming left V 4 bases short and J 6 bases short, with 15 bases between. The CDR3 runs 15 residues. CDR3: CASSYRQEIAGELFF. Here the CDR3 DNA reads TGTGCCAGCAGCTACCGACAGGAGATAGCCGGGGAGCTGTTTTTT.

Remarks on this clone: At one of its ends the junction is not consistent with the germline gene, which may arise from a read error. The chain employs TRBV7-3 and TRBJ2-5; possible D gene TRBD2, 7 bases. The CDR3 length is 15 residues. The V gene's germline CDR1 is SGHTA and CDR2 FQGTGA. In DNA, the CDR3 is TGTGCCAGCAGCTTATTCGGGGGGCACCAACAGACCCAGTACTTC. This gives the protein CASSLFGGHQQTQYF.

This chain links TRBV6-5 with TRBJ2-3; 7 nucleotides match TRBD2. Germline V gene data show CDR1 as MNHEY and CDR2 as SVGAGI. The CDR3 consists of 15 residues. Trimming at V came to 2 bases and at J to 5 bases, leaving 7 bases not matched to a gene. This CDR3 reads CASSYTRSGVDTQYF. The CDR3, as DNA: TGTGCCAGCAGTTACACGAGGAGCGGGGTAGATACGCAGTATTTT.

This chain connects TRBV15 to TRBJ1-2, with 8 bases fitting TRBD1. With 3 bases clipped from V and 8 bases from J, the junction kept 20 bases outside the gene matches. Germline V CDR1 and CDR2: LNHNV, YYDKDF (reference sequence). The CDR3 length is 18 residues. As DNA, the CDR3 is TGTGCCACCAGCAGCCCTCGGACCCTCGGACAGGGCCACGAGGGCTACACCTTC. Residues: CATSSPRTLGQGHEGYTF.

This rearrangement joins TRBV15 to TRBJ1-5; D is undetermined. The V end was cut by 0 bases, the J end by 3 bases, with 9 bases between. CDR1 is LNHNV and CDR2 is YYDKDF in the germline V gene (reference sequence). The CDR3 runs 15 residues. DNA for the CDR3: TGTGCCACCAGCAGAGATTGGCAGTCCAATCAGCCCCAGCATTTT. Its translation: CATSRDWQSNQPQHF.

The chain links TRBV4-1 to TRBJ2-2; the D is unclear. Germline-derived CDR1 and CDR2 are MGHRA and YSYEKL. The V end was cut by 4 bases, the J end by 5 bases, with 20 bases between. The CDR3 sequence is 17 residues long. The CDR3 nucleotides read TGCGCCAGCAGCCTTAGCAGTTCGGCAGCGTGGACCGGGGAGCTGTTTTTT. Protein product: CASSLSSSAAWTGELFF.

The genes are TRBV6-5 and TRBJ2-7; 9 bases line up with TRBD2. Trimming took 4 bases from V and 0 from J; bases not matched to a gene: 4. Germline assignment: CDR1 MNHEY and CDR2 SVGAGI. CDR3 size: 15 residues. CDR3 bases: TGTGCCAGCAGTTCCCCTAGCGGGGTCTCCTACGAGCAGTACTTC. Translating it yields CASSSPSGVSYEQYF.

The chain links TRBV7-9 to TRBJ2-7; 8 positions match TRBD2. The CDR3 loop spans 16 amino acids. The trim removed 5 bases at V and 2 bases at J, leaving 11 bases unmatched. Germline V CDR1 and CDR2: SEHNR, FQNEAQ (reference sequence). CDR3 DNA sequence: TGTGCCAGCAGCCATCAGGAAACGGGAGGGACCTACGAGCAGTACTTC. Translating it yields CASSHQETGGTYEQYF.

The chain links TRBV4-2 to TRBJ2-2, with a tentative D call TRBD2 (6 bases). The germline V gene has CDR1 LGHNA and CDR2 YNFKEQ. The V and J ends lost 2 bases and 2 bases respectively, with 15 bases between them. This CDR3 has 17 amino acids. The CDR3 DNA reads as TGTGCCAGCAGCCAATTCCTGCAGCGGGTCAACACCGGGGAGCTGTTTTTT. It translates to CASSQFLQRVNTGELFF.

Here the CDR3 reads CASSQDRPDIDEKLFF. DNA of the CDR3: TGTGCCAGCAGCCAAGATCGGCCGGACATTGACGAAAAACTGTTTTTT. The rearrangement joins TRBV4-2 to TRBJ1-4, with TRBD1 as a possible D gene (5 bases). The length of the CDR3 is 16 residues. Germline V lookup: CDR1 LGHNA, CDR2 YNFKEQ. V was shortened by 0 bases and J by 8 bases, with 16 bases between the two germline ends.

Points on this clone: A read error may produce the germline difference seen at one junction end. The sample holds other DNA sequences that translate to the same CDR3. The chain joins TRBV6-5 to TRBJ2-7; 10 nucleotides match TRBD2. Germline V gene data show CDR1 as MNHEY and CDR2 as SVGAGI. CDR3 length: 15 residues. The CDR3 reads CASSLLAGLTYEQYF. The CDR3 nucleotides read TGTGCCAGCAGTTTACTAGCGGGACTCACCTACGAACAGTACTTC.